This TCR beta chain was captured by sequencing in a study of identical twins. Study observations and caveats: Sequences that were beta out-of-frame showed weaker excess twin sharing. Carriage of fewer insertions was seen in abundant cord blood beta clonotypes, whereas memory repertoires showed none.

Trimming pared 5 bases from V and 4 bases from J, leaving 16 bases between. This CDR3 is built from 15 residues. Looked up from germline, CDR1 is KGHSH and CDR2 is LQKENI. The donor group consisted entirely of healthy Caucasians. MiXCR, run by TCRdb on the 5' RACE reads, gives a single entry per CDR3 protein. The repertoire holds around 470,000 distinct CDR3 sequences, with 12% to 15% as singletons. Worth noting for this clonotype: The antigen is undetermined.

These data also formed part of another study, on yellow fever vaccine responses in identical twins. This second study notes: Each twin's T cell response to the vaccine was reported to look partly convergent and partly personalized.

The sample comprised CD4+ T cells sorted from blood. V gene TRBV18 combines with J gene TRBJ2-3; either TRBD1 or TRBD2 may fit D (5 bases each). This receptor was identified in a woman between 18 and 29 years old in good health. Written as DNA, the CDR3 is TGTGCCAGCTCAATCACGGGGCAGGGAGCAGATACGCAGTATTTT. Protein sequence: CASSITGQGADTQYF. Variable domain in full (rest from reference TRBV18 and TRBJ2-3): NAGVMQNPRHLVRRRGQEARLRCSPMKGHSHVYWYRQLPEEGLKFMVYLQKENIIDESGMPKERFSAEFPKEGPSILRIQQVVRGDSAAYFCASSITGQGADTQYFGPGTRLTVL.